The clone carrying this T cell receptor beta chain showed up just a few times. Its matching antigen is unknown. The data are from a study of shared clonotypes between healthy human individuals. Study findings and constraints: Among the subsets, naive ones generally showed larger estimated richness than memory ones. Deeper or shallower sequencing was expected to change how clonotypes are shared among donors. Generation probabilities were higher for clonotypes shared across all four sorted-subset donors than for unshared ones.

Trimming cost V 2 bases and J 3 bases, with 11 bases left between them. This CDR3 has 14 residues. Looked up from germline, CDR1 is MNHEY and CDR2 is SMNVEV (reference sequence). CD8 cells classed as naive were CD45RO-negative and positively selected for CCR7, excluding terminally differentiated effector memory CD45RA+ cells. TCRdb's table, derived via immunoSEQ multiplex PCR, lists solely in-frame clones and lacks some. This table holds around 2.1 million clones, about 92% found once. The sequenced sample was naive CD8+ T cells from PBMCs. J is TRBJ2-7 and V is TRBV27; possible D gene TRBD1, 5 bases. The sequence was obtained from a man between 18 and 29 years old in good health. Some clones in this sample may be carry-over from other donors' samples. Written as DNA, the CDR3 is TGTGCCAGCAGTTTAACCCCAGGGAACTACGAGCAGTACTTC. Its protein is CASSLTPGNYEQYF.